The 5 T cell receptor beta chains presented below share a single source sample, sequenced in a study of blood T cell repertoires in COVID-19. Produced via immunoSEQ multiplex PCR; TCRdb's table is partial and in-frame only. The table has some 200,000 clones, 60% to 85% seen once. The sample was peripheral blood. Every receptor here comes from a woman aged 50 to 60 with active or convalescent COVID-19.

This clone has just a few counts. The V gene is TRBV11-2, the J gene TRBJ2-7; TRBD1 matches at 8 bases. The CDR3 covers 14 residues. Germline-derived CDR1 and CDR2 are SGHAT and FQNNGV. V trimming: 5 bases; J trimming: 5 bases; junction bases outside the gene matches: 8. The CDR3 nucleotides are TGTGCCAGCAGCCGCCCGGGACAGGCCCACGAGCAGTACTTC. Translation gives CASSRPGQAHEQYF.

The CDR3 nucleotides read TGTGCCAGCAGTTTACCAGGGGCGAACACTGAAGCTTTCTTT. Translation gives CASSLPGANTEAFF. The chain is built from TRBV27 and TRBJ1-1; TRBD1 might be the D (6 bases). V was pared by 2 bases and J by 1 base, with 8 bases between. The CDR3 length is 14 residues. Per germline, CDR1 MNHEY and CDR2 SMNVEV (reference sequence).

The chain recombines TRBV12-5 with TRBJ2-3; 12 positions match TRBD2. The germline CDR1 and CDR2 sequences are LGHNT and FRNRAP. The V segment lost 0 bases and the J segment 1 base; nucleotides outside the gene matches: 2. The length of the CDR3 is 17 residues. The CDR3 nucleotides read TGTGCTAGTGGTTTGGTTAGACTAGCGGGAGGCACAGATACGCAGTATTTT. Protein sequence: CASGLVRLAGGTDTQYF.

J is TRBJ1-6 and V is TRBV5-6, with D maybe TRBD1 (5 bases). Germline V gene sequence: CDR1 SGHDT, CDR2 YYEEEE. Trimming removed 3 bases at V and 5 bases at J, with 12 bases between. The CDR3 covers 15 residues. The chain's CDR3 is CASSWGGNDNSPLHF. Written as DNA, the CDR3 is TGTGCCAGCAGCTGGGGGGGGAACGATAATTCACCCCTCCACTTT.

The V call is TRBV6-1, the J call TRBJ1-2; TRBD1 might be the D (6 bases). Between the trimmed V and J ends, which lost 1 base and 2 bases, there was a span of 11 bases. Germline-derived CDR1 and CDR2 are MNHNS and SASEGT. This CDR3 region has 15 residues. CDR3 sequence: CASSEGTAGNYGYTF. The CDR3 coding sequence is TGTGCCAGCAGTGAAGGGACAGCGGGAAACTATGGCTACACCTTC.